A selection of T cell receptor beta chains follows, all from one sample in a study of CD8+CD57+ T cells in acquired aplastic anemia. TCRdb fed the reads into MiXCR, producing one record per CDR3 protein. The sample includes about 160,000 distinct CDR3 sequences, 35% to 55% of them seen just once. Input material: sorted CD4+, CD8+, or CD8+CD57+ T cells (not recorded which) from PBMCs. The receptors come from a human donor in good health. The CDR3 runs from the conserved cysteine through the conserved F or W. The D gene is left open where the match is weak. The size of a clone is reported for some rows only, either as once, few or many, or as a class for expanded clones.

>TRBJ1-5|many|-|TRBV29-1
CSVLSGRNQPQHF
TGCAGCGTTCTCTCCGGGAGGAATCAGCCCCAGCATTTT
>TRBJ2-7|-|-|TRBV12-3/TRBV12-4
CASRWDASYEQYF
TGTGCCAGCAGATGGGACGCTTCCTACGAGCAGTACTTC
>TRBJ1-4|-|-|TRBV11-1
CASSSWGGGSATNEKLFF
TGTGCCAGCAGCAGCTGGGGGGGTGGGTCCGCAACTAATGAAAAACTGTTTTTT
>TRBJ2-1|many|-|TRBV9
CASSADGRGYNEQFF
TGTGCCAGCAGCGCAGACGGCCGGGGCTACAATGAGCAGTTCTTC
>TRBJ1-2|-|-|TRBV10-3
CAISSDSSGNTF
TGTGCCATCAGCTCGGACAGCTCTGGAAACACCTTC
>TRBJ1-4|-|-|TRBV6-1
CASSRLQGSTNEKLFF
TGTGCCAGCAGTCGGCTACAGGGATCAACTAATGAAAAACTGTTTTTT
>TRBJ2-3|many|TRBD2|TRBV20-1
CSARLTSSTDTQYF
TGCAGTGCTAGACTGACTAGCAGCACAGATACGCAGTATTTT
>TRBJ2-7|few|-|TRBV2
CASSPVGYEQYF
TGTGCCAGTTCTCCAGTTGGCTACGAGCAGTACTTC
>TRBJ1-4|many|TRBD1|TRBV7-9
CASSLGTGVEKLFF
TGTGCCAGCAGTCTCGGGACAGGGGTTGAAAAACTGTTTTTT
>TRBJ1-5|many|-|TRBV7-6
CASSLEGGNQPQHF
TGTGCCAGCAGCTTAGAAGGGGGCAATCAGCCCCAGCATTTT
>TRBJ2-2|many|-|TRBV6-4
CASSESSAYTGELFF
TGTGCCAGCAGTGAATCTAGCGCCTACACCGGGGAGCTGTTTTTT
>TRBJ2-6|-|-|TRBV14
CASSPPWGSSGANVLAF
TGTGCCAGCAGCCCGCCATGGGGGTCCTCTGGGGCCAACGTCCTGGCTTTC
>TRBJ2-7|few|TRBD2|TRBV7-9
CASSPSQGRRERYF
TGTGCCAGCAGCCCAAGCCAAGGACGGCGGGAGCGGTACTTC
>TRBJ2-1|many|-|TRBV5-4
CASALRQSSYNEQFF
TGTGCCAGCGCTCTGAGACAGAGCTCCTACAATGAGCAGTTCTTC
>TRBJ2-2|-|-|TRBV19
CASSTKGTGELFF
TGTGCCAGTAGTACCAAGGGTACCGGGGAGCTGTTTTTT
>TRBJ1-6|-|-|TRBV7-6
CASILTGNNSPLHF
TGTGCCAGCATCTTAACAGGGAATAATTCACCCCTCCACTTT
>TRBJ2-7|-|-|TRBV7-7
CASSHLDGYEQYF
TGTGCCAGCAGCCATTTAGACGGCTACGAGCAGTACTTC
>TRBJ2-7|few|TRBD2|TRBV18
CASSPYGTTDEQYF
TGTGCCAGCTCACCTTACGGGACTACGGACGAGCAGTACTTC
>TRBJ2-3|-|-|TRBV11-1
CASSLGVTSVDTQYF
TGTGCCAGCAGCCTAGGTGTGACCTCGGTAGATACGCAGTATTTT
>TRBJ2-7|many|TRBD1|TRBV20-1
CSAGRSQGDYEQYF
TGCAGTGCTGGGCGAAGTCAGGGGGACTACGAGCAGTACTTC
>TRBJ2-2|few|TRBD1|TRBV7-3
CASSPRGSGELFF
TGTGCCAGCAGTCCCAGGGGGTCCGGGGAGCTGTTTTTT
>TRBJ1-1|many|-|TRBV7-9
CASSLETVTLTEAFF
TGTGCCAGCAGCTTAGAGACGGTAACACTCACTGAAGCTTTCTTT